This is a list of T cell receptor beta chains from one sample in a study of blood T cells in healthy people across ages. One entry per CDR3 protein, called by TCRdb with MiXCR from the 5' RACE reads. Of more than 650,000 distinct CDR3 sequences in the sample, less than 70% were seen once. Sequences were obtained from blood. These receptors were collected from a man at least 80 years old in good health. The CDR3 runs from the conserved cysteine through the conserved F or W. A D gene is named only where the DNA matches it firmly. Not every row has a clone size; where given, it reads once, few, many or a size class.

J	D	V	size	CDR3	DNA
TRBJ2-3	TRBD1	TRBV27	-	CASRPGQGLYRTQYF	TGTGCCAGCAGGCCGGGACAGGGCCTATATCGTACGCAGTATTTT
TRBJ2-7	-	TRBV5-1	-	CASSLVPSNYEQYF	TGCGCCAGCAGCTTGGTACCTAGCAACTACGAGCAGTACTTC
TRBJ2-1	-	TRBV20-1	-	CSAGPRSEYNEQFF	TGCAGTGCTGGACCTAGGTCGGAGTACAATGAGCAGTTCTTC
TRBJ2-3	TRBD2	TRBV7-6	few	CASSLDMAGGSDTQYF	TGTGCCAGCAGCTTAGATATGGCGGGAGGGTCAGATACGCAGTATTTT
TRBJ1-1	-	TRBV28	-	CASSLGGVRGNTEAFF	TGTGCCAGCAGTCTGGGAGGCGTAAGGGGGAACACTGAAGCTTTCTTT
TRBJ2-3	-	TRBV20-1	few	CSAKPRLWQDTQYF	TGCAGTGCAAAGCCTCGACTTTGGCAAGATACGCAGTATTTT
TRBJ2-1	-	TRBV3-1	-	CASSQFSGTRLSYEQFF	TGTGCCAGCAGCCAATTTTCCGGGACCAGGCTTAGTTATGAGCAGTTCTTC
TRBJ2-5	TRBD2	TRBV20-1	-	CSAARRLAARYQETQYF	TGCAGTGCTGCAAGACGGCTAGCGGCCCGGTACCAAGAGACCCAGTACTTC
TRBJ2-1	TRBD2	TRBV28	-	CASRGAGGPGINYNEQFF	TGTGCCAGCAGGGGAGCGGGAGGGCCCGGGATTAACTACAATGAGCAGTTCTTC
TRBJ1-1	-	TRBV20-1	few	CSARDARFLGEAFF	TGCAGTGCTAGAGACGCCAGGTTTTTGGGGGAAGCTTTCTTT
TRBJ2-7	-	TRBV25-1	-	CASSKGFLDEQYF	TGTGCCAGCAGTAAGGGGTTCCTGGACGAGCAGTACTTC
TRBJ2-3	TRBD2	TRBV2	-	CASSPSGSGRAVGRYAYF	TGTGCCAGCAGTCCTTCGGGTAGCGGGAGGGCCGTTGGCAGATACGCGTATTTT
TRBJ2-7	TRBD2	TRBV2	-	CASSEELIAGVVREQYF	TGTGCCAGCAGTGAAGAGTTAATAGCGGGAGTCGTGAGGGAGCAGTACTTC
TRBJ1-2	TRBD1	TRBV10-3	few	CAISDRDSEYDGYTF	TGTGCCATCAGTGACCGGGACAGCGAGTATGATGGCTACACCTTC
TRBJ1-1	-	TRBV6-6	-	CASSYDSNTEAFF	TGTGCCAGCAGTTATGACTCGAACACTGAAGCTTTCTTT
TRBJ2-5	-	TRBV7-2	-	CASSLEVHGEQYF	TGTGCCAGCAGCTTAGAGGTCCACGGTGAGCAGTACTTC
TRBJ2-6	-	TRBV6-6	few	CASRTPSGANVLTF	TGTGCCAGCAGGACACCCTCTGGGGCCAACGTCCTGACTTTC
TRBJ1-1	TRBD1	TRBV19	-	CASSTPGQGYLTEAFF	TGTGCCAGTAGTACACCGGGACAGGGGTACTTAACTGAAGCTTTCTTT
TRBJ1-5	-	TRBV6-1	-	CASRETGLSNQPQHF	TGTGCCAGCAGGGAAACAGGGCTTAGCAATCAGCCCCAGCATTTT
TRBJ2-7	TRBD2	TRBV29-1	many	CSVASGSYEQYF	TGCAGCGTTGCTAGCGGCTCCTACGAGCAGTACTTC
TRBJ2-7	TRBD1	TRBV6-1	-	CASRDTGGFDEQYF	TGTGCCAGCAGAGACACAGGGGGCTTCGACGAGCAGTACTTC
TRBJ2-5	TRBD2	TRBV25-1	few	CASSGAGSGTQYF	TGTGCCAGCAGTGGAGCGGGGTCAGGGACCCAGTACTTC
TRBJ1-2	-	TRBV7-3	-	CASSLRPAGYTF	TGTGCCAGCAGCTTACGTCCCGCGGGCTACACCTTC
TRBJ2-5	TRBD1	TRBV5-6	-	CASRSTGVETQYF	TGTGCCAGCAGATCCACAGGGGTCGAGACCCAGTACTTC
TRBJ2-1	-	TRBV12-3/TRBV12-4	many	CASSFTPEQFF	TGTGCCAGCAGTTTCACCCCTGAGCAGTTCTTC
TRBJ2-3	-	TRBV18	-	CASSTGLQDTQYF	TGTGCCAGCTCTACCGGGCTGCAAGATACGCAGTATTTT
TRBJ2-1	TRBD2	TRBV10-3	few	CASTGTTYNEQFF	TGTGCCAGTACCGGGACTACCTACAATGAGCAGTTCTTC
TRBJ2-5	-	TRBV7-2	few	CASSSVAGRVETQYF	TGTGCCAGCAGCTCAGTCGCGGGAAGAGTAGAGACCCAGTACTTC
TRBJ2-7	-	TRBV20-1	-	CSARGAGWVTEQYF	TGCAGTGCTAGAGGCGCGGGTTGGGTCACCGAGCAGTACTTC
TRBJ2-3	-	TRBV7-3	-	CASSQGRLTDTQYF	TGTGCCAGCAGCCAAGGGAGACTAACCGATACGCAGTATTTT
TRBJ1-1	-	TRBV19	once	CASSIVAGNTEAFF	TGTGCCAGTAGTATAGTTGCGGGGAACACTGAAGCTTTCTTT
TRBJ2-5	TRBD1	TRBV20-1	-	CSVRDTGTGSKTQYF	TGCAGTGTTAGGGATACCGGGACAGGGTCTAAGACCCAGTACTTC
TRBJ2-1	TRBD2	TRBV20-1	-	CSVRGELAGGSWDEQFF	TGCAGTGTACGGGGGGAGCTAGCGGGAGGGAGTTGGGATGAGCAGTTCTTC
TRBJ2-7	TRBD2	TRBV3-1	-	CASRAGGSHEQYF	TGTGCCAGCAGGGCGGGGGGATCCCACGAGCAGTACTTC
TRBJ1-1	-	TRBV14	-	CASSPKVGMNIEAFF	TGTGCCAGCAGCCCCAAGGTTGGGATGAACATTGAAGCTTTCTTT
TRBJ1-5	-	TRBV27	-	CASKSGSNQPQHF	TGTGCCAGCAAGTCCGGTAGCAATCAGCCCCAGCATTTT
TRBJ2-3	TRBD2	TRBV3-1	-	CASSQDPWTSGRRDTQYF	TGTGCCAGCAGCCAGGACCCTTGGACTAGCGGGAGGCGAGATACGCAGTATTTT
TRBJ2-1	-	TRBV7-9	-	CASSSPEVYNEQFF	TGTGCCAGCAGCTCCCCCGAGGTCTACAATGAGCAGTTCTTC